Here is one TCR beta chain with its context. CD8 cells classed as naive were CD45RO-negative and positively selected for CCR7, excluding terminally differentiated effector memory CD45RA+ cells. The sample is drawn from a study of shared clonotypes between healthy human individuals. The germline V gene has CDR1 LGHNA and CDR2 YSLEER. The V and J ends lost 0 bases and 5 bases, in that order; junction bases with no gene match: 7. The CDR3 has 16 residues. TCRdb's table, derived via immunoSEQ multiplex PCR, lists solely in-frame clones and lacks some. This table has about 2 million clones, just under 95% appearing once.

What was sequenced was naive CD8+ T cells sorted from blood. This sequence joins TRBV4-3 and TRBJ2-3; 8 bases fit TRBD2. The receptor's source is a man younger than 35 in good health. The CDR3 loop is CASSQDGSSGIDTQYF. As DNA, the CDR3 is TGCGCCAGCAGCCAAGATGGGAGTAGCGGGATAGATACGCAGTATTTT.